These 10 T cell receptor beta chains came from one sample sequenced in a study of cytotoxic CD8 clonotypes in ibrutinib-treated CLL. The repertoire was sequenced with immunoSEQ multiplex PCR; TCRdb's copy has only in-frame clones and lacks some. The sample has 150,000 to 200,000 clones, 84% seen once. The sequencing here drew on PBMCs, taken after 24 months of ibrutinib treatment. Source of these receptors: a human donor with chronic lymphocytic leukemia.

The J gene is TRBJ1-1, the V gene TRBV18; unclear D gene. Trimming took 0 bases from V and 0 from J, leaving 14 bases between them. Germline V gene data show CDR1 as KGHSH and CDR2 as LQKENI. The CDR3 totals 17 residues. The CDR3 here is CASSPPNGNQMNTEAFF. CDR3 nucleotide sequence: TGTGCCAGCTCACCACCAAACGGGAACCAAATGAACACTGAAGCTTTCTTT.

CDR3 sequence (DNA): TGTGCCAGCAGTGGGGGGACTGGCTCCTACGAGCAGTACTTC. Protein: CASSGGTGSYEQYF. The rearrangement links TRBV2 to TRBJ2-7; D may be TRBD2 (6 bases). The germline V and J ends were trimmed by 4 bases and 0 bases, with 10 bases remaining between them. This CDR3 is built from 14 residues. In germline, CDR1 is SNHLY, CDR2 FYNNEI.

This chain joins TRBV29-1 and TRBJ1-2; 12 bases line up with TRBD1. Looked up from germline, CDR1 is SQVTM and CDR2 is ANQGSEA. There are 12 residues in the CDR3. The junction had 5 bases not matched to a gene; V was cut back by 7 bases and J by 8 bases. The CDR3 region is CSAGQGAQGYTF. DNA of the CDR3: TGCAGCGCGGGACAGGGGGCGCAAGGCTACACCTTC.

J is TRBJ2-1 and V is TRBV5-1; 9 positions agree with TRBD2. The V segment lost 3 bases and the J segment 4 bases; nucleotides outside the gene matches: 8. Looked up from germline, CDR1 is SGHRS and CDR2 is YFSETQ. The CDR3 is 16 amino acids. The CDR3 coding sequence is TGCGCCAGCAGCTCACTAGCGGGCGTTGGTTACAATGAGCAGTTCTTC. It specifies CASSSLAGVGYNEQFF.

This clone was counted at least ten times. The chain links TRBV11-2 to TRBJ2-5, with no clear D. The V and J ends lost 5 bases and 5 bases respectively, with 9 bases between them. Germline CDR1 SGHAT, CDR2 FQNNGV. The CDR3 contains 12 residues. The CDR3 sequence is CASSRLWETQYF. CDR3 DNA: TGTGCCAGCAGCCGCCTTTGGGAGACCCAGTACTTC.

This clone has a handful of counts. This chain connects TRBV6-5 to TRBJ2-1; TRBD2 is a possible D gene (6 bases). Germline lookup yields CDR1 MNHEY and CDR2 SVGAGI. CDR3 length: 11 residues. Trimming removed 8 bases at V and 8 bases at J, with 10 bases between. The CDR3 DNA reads TGTGCCAGCGCGAGGAGGGATGAGCAGTTCTTC. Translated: CASARRDEQFF.

The CDR3 loop reads CSVEAGYHNEQFF. CDR3 sequence (DNA): TGCAGCGTTGAGGCGGGGTACCACAATGAGCAGTTCTTC. The rearrangement links TRBV29-1 to TRBJ2-1, with D possibly TRBD2 on 6 matching bases. Germline assignment: CDR1 SQVTM and CDR2 ANQGSEA. The length of the CDR3 is 13 residues. The germline V and J ends were trimmed by 3 bases and 5 bases, with 11 bases remaining between them.

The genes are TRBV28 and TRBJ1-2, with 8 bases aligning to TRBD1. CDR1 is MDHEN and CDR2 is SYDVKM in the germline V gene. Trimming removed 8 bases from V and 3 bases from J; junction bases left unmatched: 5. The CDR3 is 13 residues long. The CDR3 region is CASHRGRDYGYTF. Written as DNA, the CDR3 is TGTGCCAGCCACAGGGGGAGAGACTATGGCTACACCTTC.

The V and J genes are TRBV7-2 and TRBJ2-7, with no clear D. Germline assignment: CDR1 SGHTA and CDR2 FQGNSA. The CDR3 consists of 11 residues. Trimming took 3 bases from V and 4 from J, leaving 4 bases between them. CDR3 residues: CASSFYYEQYF. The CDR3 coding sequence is TGTGCCAGCAGCTTTTATTACGAGCAGTACTTC.

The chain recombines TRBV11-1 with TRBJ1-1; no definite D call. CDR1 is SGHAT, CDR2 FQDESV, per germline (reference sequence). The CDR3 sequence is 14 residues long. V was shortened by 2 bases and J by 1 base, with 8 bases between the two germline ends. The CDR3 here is CASSLIDGNTEAFF. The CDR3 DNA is TGTGCCAGCAGCTTAATAGACGGGAACACTGAAGCTTTCTTT.